The 18 T cell receptor beta chains given below trace back to one sample, sequenced in a study of blood T cell repertoires in COVID-19. Assay used: immunoSEQ multiplex PCR; TCRdb lists only in-frame clones, some missing. Altogether fewer than 250,000 clones are present, around 85% being singletons, with the ten largest covering roughly an eighth. Sequenced: peripheral blood. The receptors stem from a woman between 45 and 65 years old with acute or convalescent COVID-19.

A few counts support this clone. CDR3 nucleotide sequence: TGCGCCAGCAGCCGAGCGGGACAGGGGCAGTTCTTC. Its translation is CASSRAGQGQFF. The V and J genes are TRBV5-1 and TRBJ2-1; 9 bases map to TRBD1. J gave up 12 bases and V 4 bases, and 5 bases lay outside the gene matches. The CDR3 is 12 amino acids. The germline gives CDR1 SGHRS, CDR2 YFSETQ.

Here the CDR3 DNA reads TGTGCCAGCACCCAGGACAGGGCGGTCCACGAGCAGTACTTC. It yields the protein CASTQDRAVHEQYF. The chain combines TRBV2 with TRBJ2-7; 8 nucleotides match TRBD1. Trimming cost V 7 bases and J 5 bases; bases outside gene matches: 10. The CDR3 is 14 residues long. Per germline, CDR1 SNHLY and CDR2 FYNNEI.

The chain couples TRBV6-5 to TRBJ1-1; no reliable D call. Trimming cost V 0 bases and J 8 bases, with 13 bases left between them. The CDR3 runs to 14 residues. Per germline, CDR1 MNHEY and CDR2 SVGAGI. The CDR3: CASSYSPSEVEAFF. CDR3 bases: TGTGCCAGCAGTTACTCGCCGTCGGAGGTCGAAGCTTTCTTT.

The gene calls are TRBV27 and TRBJ1-2; TRBD1 aligns across 7 bases. V gave up 6 bases and J gave up 4 bases; unmatched junction bases: 2. The CDR3 covers 12 residues. Germline V gene lookup returns CDR1 MNHEY and CDR2 SMNVEV (reference sequence). As DNA, the CDR3 is TGTGCCAGCAGGACAGGGTCCTATGGCTACACCTTC. Its protein product is CASRTGSYGYTF.

This clone was observed once. The chain uses TRBV6-5 and TRBJ2-7; TRBD1 matches at 7 bases. Germline lookup yields CDR1 MNHEY and CDR2 SVGAGI. The CDR3 spans 13 residues. Trimming cost V 11 bases and J 2 bases; bases outside gene matches: 9. The CDR3 sequence is CAVLQGSPYEQYF. The DNA of the CDR3 is TGTGCCGTACTACAGGGGAGTCCCTACGAGCAGTACTTC.

The rearrangement joins TRBV6-2 or TRBV6-3 to TRBJ1-6; TRBD1 matches 7 bases. The V gene's germline CDR1 is MNHEY and CDR2 SVGEGT. J lost 7 bases, V lost 2 bases, and 5 bases had no gene match. The CDR3 is 15 residues long. The CDR3 loop is CASSYRTGPNSPLHF. The CDR3 DNA follows: TGTGCCAGCAGTTACCGGACAGGCCCGAATTCACCCCTCCACTTT.

The chain uses TRBV5-1 and TRBJ2-5, with 7 nucleotides matching TRBD1. This CDR3 spans 15 amino acids. V lost 4 bases and J lost 1; bases outside the gene matches: 7. Germline assignment: CDR1 SGHRS and CDR2 YFSETQ. The CDR3 loop is CASSPGQAAQETQYF. The CDR3 DNA reads as TGCGCCAGCAGCCCAGGACAGGCGGCCCAAGAGACCCAGTACTTC.

A single count supports this clone. V usage is TRBV28 and J usage is TRBJ1-6, with D uncertain. Germline-derived CDR1 and CDR2 are MDHEN and SYDVKM. The CDR3 is made up of 13 amino acids. V lost 3 bases and J lost 5, with 5 bases in between. CDR3 residues: CASSFLHNSPLHF. Here the CDR3 DNA reads TGTGCCAGCAGTTTCCTCCATAATTCACCCCTCCACTTT.

V is TRBV7-2 and J is TRBJ2-6, with 8 bases that match TRBD2. Germline V CDR1 and CDR2: SGHTA, FQGNSA. The CDR3 consists of 17 residues. V trimming: 4 bases; J trimming: 4 bases; junction bases outside the gene matches: 9. The CDR3 loop reads CASSSRTSTGGANVLTF. In DNA form, the CDR3 reads TGTGCCAGCAGCTCTAGGACTAGCACGGGAGGGGCCAACGTCCTGACTTTC. Full variable domain (remainder filled in from reference TRBV7-2 and TRBJ2-6): GAGVSQSPSNKVTEKGKDVELRCDPISGHTALYWYRQSLGQGLEFLIYFQGNSAPDKSGLPSDRFSAERTGGSVSTLTIQRTQQEDSAVYLCASSSRTSTGGANVLTFGAGSRLTVL.

This chain joins TRBV30 and TRBJ1-5, with 8 bases identical to TRBD1. CDR3 length: 15 residues. With 2 bases clipped from V and 6 bases from J, the junction kept 9 bases outside the gene matches. Germline CDR1 is GTSNPN and CDR2 is SVGIG (reference sequence). This chain's CDR3 is CAWSPRRQGSQPQHF. The CDR3 nucleotides read TGTGCCTGGAGTCCCCGCCGACAGGGGAGTCAGCCCCAGCATTTT.

This clone was seen more than once but under ten times. The chain is built from TRBV5-5 and TRBJ1-1; TRBD1 matches 7 bases. Trimming at V came to 4 bases and at J to 5 bases, leaving 14 bases not matched to a gene. Germline values: CDR1 SGHKS, CDR2 YYEKEE (reference sequence). The CDR3 extends over 16 amino acids. The CDR3 loop reads CASSPAWTGPRTEAFF. CDR3 sequence (DNA): TGTGCCAGCAGCCCCGCTTGGACAGGTCCGCGTACTGAAGCTTTCTTT.

The rearrangement uses TRBV24-1 and TRBJ1-5, with 8 nucleotides matching TRBD1. Germline V gene data show CDR1 as KGHDR and CDR2 as SFDVKD. The CDR3 contains 15 residues. V dropped 3 bases and J dropped 4; count of bases not matched to a gene: 4. This chain's CDR3 is CATSDPGQGNQPQHF. Here the CDR3 DNA reads TGTGCCACCAGTGATCCAGGACAGGGTAATCAGCCCCAGCATTTT.

The chain recombines TRBV6-5 with TRBJ1-2; 7 nucleotides align to TRBD1. There are 15 residues in the CDR3. Trimming cost V 0 bases and J 8 bases; bases outside gene matches: 9. CDR1 and CDR2 from the germline V gene are MNHEY and SVGAGI. Written as DNA, the CDR3 is TGTGCCAGCAGTTACTCGACAGGGAAGGTTTCGGGCTACACCTTC. Translated, it gives CASSYSTGKVSGYTF.

The gene calls are TRBV5-5 and TRBJ2-7; tentatively, D is TRBD1 (5 bases). Looked up from germline, CDR1 is SGHKS and CDR2 is YYEKEE (reference sequence). V gave up 4 bases and J gave up 1 base, with 18 bases separating them. This CDR3 spans 16 amino acids. CDR3 DNA: TGTGCCAGCAGCCGACAGACAACATTAGGATCCTACGAGCAGTACTTC. Amino acids: CASSRQTTLGSYEQYF.

This clone was detected a few times. The chain couples TRBV18 to TRBJ2-7; perhaps TRBD1 as D (6 bases). The CDR3 has 15 amino acids. Trimming pared 3 bases from V and 2 bases from J, leaving 14 bases between. CDR1 and CDR2 from the germline V gene are KGHSH and LQKENI. The CDR3 reads CASSPIRTVPYEQYF. DNA for the CDR3: TGTGCCAGCTCACCGATTAGGACAGTTCCCTACGAGCAGTACTTC.

This clone was detected only a few times. The V gene is TRBV3-1 (or the pseudogene TRBV3-2), the J gene TRBJ1-3; maybe TRBD1 (5 bases). Germline-derived CDR1 and CDR2 are LGHDT and YNNKEL (reference sequence). V gave up 6 bases and J gave up 4 bases, with 13 bases separating them. The CDR3 covers 14 residues. Here the CDR3 reads CASRTQGGGNTIYF. CDR3 sequence (DNA): TGTGCCAGCAGGACCCAGGGTGGGGGAAACACCATATATTTT.

The genes are TRBV3-1 (or the pseudogene TRBV3-2) and TRBJ1-1, with a tentative D call TRBD1 (6 bases). CDR1 LGHDT and CDR2 YNNKEL come from the germline V gene (reference sequence). V was cut by 4 bases and J by 5 bases, with 17 bases left in between. The CDR3 consists of 15 residues. The CDR3 coding sequence is TGTGCCAGCAGCCCGTACAGGGAGGGCTTTACTGAAGCTTTCTTT. Translating it yields CASSPYREGFTEAFF.

This clone has only a few counts. The chain links TRBV6-5 to TRBJ2-7; D is possibly TRBD1 (5 bases). This CDR3 is built from 11 residues. Germline CDR1 is MNHEY and CDR2 is SVGAGI. V shed 7 bases and J shed 4 bases, with 8 bases lying between them. The CDR3 DNA reads TGTGCCAGCACCAAGGGGTACGAGCAGTACTTC. Protein: CASTKGYEQYF.